This is a list of T cell receptor beta chains from one sample in a study of patients and donors after allogeneic stem cell transplantation. TCRdb re-analysed the RT-PCR reads in MiXCR, keeping a single row per CDR3 protein. The data contain a few hundred thousand distinct CDR3 sequences, 38% of them singletons. Sequenced input: blood, either unsorted or a sorted T cell fraction (not recorded which). These receptors all come from a human donor who was either an allogeneic HSCT recipient or a stem cell or donor lymphocyte infusion donor (not recorded which). It is not recorded whose cells these are; they may come from a transplant donor. Each CDR3 is given with its conserved first and last residue. D genes are given only for firm matches. The size of a clone is reported for some rows only, either as once, few or many, or as a class for expanded clones.

CDR3aa | CDR3nt | v_gene | abundance | j_gene | d_gene
CASSSSGGRGNTIYF | TGTGCCAGCAGTTCCTCCGGGGGACGCGGAAACACCATATATTTT | TRBV6-6 | NA | TRBJ1-3 | NA
CASSSHPNTEAFF | TGTGCCAGCAGCTCCCACCCGAACACTGAAGCTTTCTTT | TRBV9 | few | TRBJ1-1 | NA
CATSKEGTEAFF | TGTGCCACCAGTAAGGAGGGAACTGAAGCTTTCTTT | TRBV24-1 | NA | TRBJ1-1 | NA
CASSYSDVTYEQYF | TGTGCCAGCAGTTATTCGGACGTCACCTACGAGCAGTACTTC | TRBV6-6 | few | TRBJ2-7 | NA
CATSRDPGSQPQHF | TGTGCCACCAGCAGAGATCCAGGGAGTCAGCCCCAGCATTTT | TRBV15 | few | TRBJ1-5 | NA
CSVEDVTYEQYF | TGCAGCGTTGAGGACGTCACCTACGAGCAGTACTTC | TRBV29-1 | NA | TRBJ2-7 | NA
CASSQPFLAKNIQYF | TGTGCCAGCTCACAGCCGTTTTTAGCCAAAAACATTCAGTACTTC | TRBV18 | NA | TRBJ2-4 | NA
CASRPSRARPEGNSPLHF | TGCGCCAGCAGACCCAGCAGGGCCCGGCCAGAGGGAAATTCACCCCTCCACTTT | TRBV5-1 | NA | TRBJ1-6 | NA
CASSQGRDLEETQYF | TGCGCCAGCAGCCAAGGGAGGGATTTGGAAGAGACCCAGTACTTC | TRBV4-1 | few | TRBJ2-5 | NA
CASSAPGQGEAFF | TGTGCCAGCAGTGCCCCGGGACAGGGAGAAGCTTTCTTT | TRBV6-1 | few | TRBJ1-1 | TRBD1
CSACRTQTNYGYTF | TGCAGTGCTTGCCGGACCCAGACCAACTATGGCTACACCTTC | TRBV20-1 | NA | TRBJ1-2 | NA
CASRPGTSRYNEQFF | TGTGCCAGCAGGCCCGGGACTAGCCGATACAATGAGCAGTTCTTC | TRBV3-1 | NA | TRBJ2-1 | TRBD2
CASHPGTGSAGYGYTF | TGTGCCAGCCATCCTGGGACGGGGTCTGCTGGCTATGGCTACACCTTC | TRBV6-5 | NA | TRBJ1-2 | NA
CASSLGQGFNYEQFF | TGCGCCAGCAGCTTGGGACAGGGGTTTAACTATGAGCAGTTCTTC | TRBV5-1 | NA | TRBJ2-1 | TRBD1
CASSASGDQPQHF | TGTGCCAGCAGCGCATCAGGGGACCAGCCCCAGCATTTT | TRBV7-9 | few | TRBJ1-5 | NA
CASSYSRGSFNQPQHF | TGTGCCAGCAGTTACTCGAGGGGCTCTTTTAATCAGCCCCAGCATTTT | TRBV6-2/TRBV6-3 | NA | TRBJ1-5 | NA
CASSPRPETQYF | TGTGCCAGCTCACCCCGACCGGAGACCCAGTACTTC | TRBV18 | NA | TRBJ2-5 | NA
CSAPNTNSGNTIYF | TGCAGTGCGCCGAACACGAACTCTGGAAACACCATATATTTT | TRBV20-1 | NA | TRBJ1-3 | NA
CASSQDRGDQPQHF | TGCGCCAGCAGCCAAGACAGGGGGGATCAGCCCCAGCATTTT | TRBV4-3 | NA | TRBJ1-5 | TRBD1
CSAIAAAGQPQHF | TGCAGTGCTATAGCAGCTGCCGGTCAGCCCCAGCATTTT | TRBV20-1 | few | TRBJ1-5 | NA
CASGARPDYGYTF | TGTGCCAGCGGGGCCAGGCCTGACTATGGCTACACCTTC | TRBV6-1 | few | TRBJ1-2 | NA
CASRPGQPYEQYF | TGTGCCAGCAGGCCGGGACAGCCCTACGAGCAGTACTTC | TRBV6-6 | NA | TRBJ2-7 | TRBD1